This TCR beta chain derives from a study of blood T cell repertoires in COVID-19. Across the whole study: Samples came from the United States, Italy and Spain, spanning acute and convalescent COVID-19.

The protocol was immunoSEQ multiplex PCR, while the TCRdb copy is restricted to in-frame clones and leaves out a portion. The table records about 170,000 clones, around 83% of them present only once. Cohort assignment relied on participant-reported clinical history. Trimming removed 1 base at V and 5 bases at J, with 5 bases between. Germline V gene data show CDR1 as KGHSH and CDR2 as LQKENI. This CDR3 region has 13 residues. The sequenced material came from PBMCs or T cells enriched from blood (not recorded which). The rearrangement links TRBV18 to TRBJ2-2; D gene uncertain. The clonotype originates from a woman aged 50 to 60 in a cohort exposed to, infected with or recovered from COVID-19 (not recorded which). In nucleotides, the CDR3 is TGTGCCAGCTCACCACAACTGACCGGGGAGCTGTTTTTT. This encodes CASSPQLTGELFF.